This TCR beta chain stems from a study of vaccination and CD4 T cells after COVID-19. About the research overall: Post-COVID samples had a sampling time that fell a median 101 days after diagnosis (range 35 to 161).

Oncomine TCR Beta short-read sequencing was applied to DNA from cultured CD4+ T cells. After culture, CD4+ T cells served as the source for genomic DNA extraction. TCRdb passed the PCR reads through MiXCR, listing each CDR3 protein once. There are thousands of distinct CDR3 sequences in the sample; about 19% occur only once, and roughly 20% lies in the top ten. V lost 4 bases and J lost 6; bases outside the gene matches: 9. The CDR3 consists of 16 residues. Per the germline V gene, CDR1 is SGHNT and CDR2 is YYREEE (reference sequence). General study findings and limits: SARS-CoV-2-reactive clonotype medians increased from roughly 21 to 40, not significantly.

This clonotype was seen more than once but under ten times. The antigen remains unidentified. Specified treatment: roughly 10-day PBMC culture with coronavirus spike peptide pools or control peptides (ViraFEST assay). Antigen-specific T cell expansion with peptide pools preceded TCR sequencing in the ViraFEST approach. Sequenced here: CD4+ T cells from blood, cultured in vitro, sampled after SARS-CoV-2 vaccination. The receptor's source is a human donor who had recovered from COVID-19. This chain joins TRBV5-4 and TRBJ1-6, with 8 bases fitting TRBD1. The CDR3 here is CASSGGSDRGNSPLHF. As DNA, the CDR3 is TGTGCCAGCAGCGGGGGATCCGACAGGGGTAATTCACCCCTCCACTTT.